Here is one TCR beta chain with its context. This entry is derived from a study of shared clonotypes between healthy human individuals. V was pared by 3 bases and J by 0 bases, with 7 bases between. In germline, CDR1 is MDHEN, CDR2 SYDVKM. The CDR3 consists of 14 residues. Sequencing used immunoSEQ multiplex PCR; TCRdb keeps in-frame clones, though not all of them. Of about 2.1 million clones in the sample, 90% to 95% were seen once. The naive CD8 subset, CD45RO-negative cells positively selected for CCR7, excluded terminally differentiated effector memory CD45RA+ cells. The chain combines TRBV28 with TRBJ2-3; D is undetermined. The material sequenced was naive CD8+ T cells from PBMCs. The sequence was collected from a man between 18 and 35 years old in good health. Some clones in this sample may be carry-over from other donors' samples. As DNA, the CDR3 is TGTGCCAGCAGTTTCGGACCTAGCACAGATACGCAGTATTTT. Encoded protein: CASSFGPSTDTQYF.